This T cell receptor beta chain was recovered during a study of vaccination and CD4 T cells after COVID-19. At the level of the study: The authors exposed cells to overlapping spike peptides derived from SARS-CoV-2, HCoV-NL63, HCoV-OC43 and HCoV-229E.

Treatment denoted: approximately nine-day PBMC culture with coronavirus spike peptide pools or control peptides (ViraFEST assay). The Oncomine TCR Beta short-read assay sequenced DNA from cultured CD4+ T cells. MiXCR, applied by TCRdb to the PCR reads, yields one record per CDR3 protein. The sample contains some 15,000 distinct CDR3 sequences, roughly 36% of which appear only once. A note on this clonotype: What it binds is not known.

Per germline, CDR1 SQVTM and CDR2 ANQGSEA. Deletions cut 3 bases from V and 1 base from J, with 9 bases between. CDR3 length: 13 amino acids. The clonotype comes from a human donor who received a COVID-19 vaccine. Sequenced here: CD4+ T cells from blood, cultured in vitro, sampled before SARS-CoV-2 vaccination. The chain uses TRBV29-1 and TRBJ1-1; D is unresolved. The CDR3, as DNA: TGCAGCGTTGATCGCGGGAGGAACACTGAAGCTTTCTTT. It encodes CSVDRGRNTEAFF.